This TCR beta chain derives from a study of control samples from healthy donors and cancer patients. The data were produced by immunoSEQ multiplex PCR, yet TCRdb's version contains in-frame clones alone and is incomplete. The data contain around 110,000 clones, over 90% of them seen just once; the ten biggest clones take up roughly 2.7%. Per germline, CDR1 SGHTA and CDR2 FQGNSA. V was trimmed by 2 bases and J by 1 base, leaving 9 bases between them. The CDR3 is 15 residues long. The chain couples TRBV7-2 to TRBJ1-5; no reliable D call. This TCR came from a man aged 25-45 years in good health. Sample: blood. The CDR3 DNA reads as TGTGCCAGCAGCTTATTTAGTCAAAGCAATCAGCCCCAGCATTTT. Translating gives CASSLFSQSNQPQHF.